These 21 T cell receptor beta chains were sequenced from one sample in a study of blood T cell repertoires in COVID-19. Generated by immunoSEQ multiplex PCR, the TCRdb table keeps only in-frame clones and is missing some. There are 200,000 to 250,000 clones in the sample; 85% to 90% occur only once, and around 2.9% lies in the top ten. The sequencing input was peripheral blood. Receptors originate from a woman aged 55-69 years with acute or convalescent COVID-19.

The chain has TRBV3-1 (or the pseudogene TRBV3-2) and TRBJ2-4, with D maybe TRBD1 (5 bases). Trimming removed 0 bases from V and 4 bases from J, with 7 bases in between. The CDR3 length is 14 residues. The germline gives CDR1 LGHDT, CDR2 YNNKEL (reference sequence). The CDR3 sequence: CASSQEAGKNIQYF. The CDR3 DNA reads TGTGCCAGCAGCCAAGAGGCAGGGAAAAACATTCAGTACTTC.

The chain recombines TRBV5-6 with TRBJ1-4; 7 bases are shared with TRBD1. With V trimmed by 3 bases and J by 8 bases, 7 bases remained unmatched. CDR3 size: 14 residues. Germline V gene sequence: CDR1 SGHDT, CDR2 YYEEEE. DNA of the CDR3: TGTGCCAGCAGCTCCGCCGGGACAGAGGAAAAACTGTTTTTT. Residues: CASSSAGTEEKLFF.

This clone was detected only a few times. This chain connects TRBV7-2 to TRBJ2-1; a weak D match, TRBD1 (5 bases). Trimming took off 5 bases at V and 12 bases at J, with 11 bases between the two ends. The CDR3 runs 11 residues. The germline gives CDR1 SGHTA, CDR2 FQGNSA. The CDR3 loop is CASSRREVQFF. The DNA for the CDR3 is TGTGCCAGCAGCCGCAGGGAAGTGCAGTTCTTC.

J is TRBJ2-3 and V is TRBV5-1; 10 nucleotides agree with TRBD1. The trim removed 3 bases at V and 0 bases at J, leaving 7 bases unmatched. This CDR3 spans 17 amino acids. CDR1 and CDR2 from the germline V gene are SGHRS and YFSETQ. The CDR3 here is CASSWDRGGRSTDTQYF. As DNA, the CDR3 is TGCGCCAGCAGCTGGGACAGGGGAGGACGCAGCACAGATACGCAGTATTTT.

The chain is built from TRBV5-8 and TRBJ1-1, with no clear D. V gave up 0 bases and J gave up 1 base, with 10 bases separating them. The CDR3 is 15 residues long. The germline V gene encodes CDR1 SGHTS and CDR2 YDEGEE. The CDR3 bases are TGTGCCAGCAGCTTGGTCTGGGCAGGGAACACTGAAGCTTTCTTT. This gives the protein CASSLVWAGNTEAFF.

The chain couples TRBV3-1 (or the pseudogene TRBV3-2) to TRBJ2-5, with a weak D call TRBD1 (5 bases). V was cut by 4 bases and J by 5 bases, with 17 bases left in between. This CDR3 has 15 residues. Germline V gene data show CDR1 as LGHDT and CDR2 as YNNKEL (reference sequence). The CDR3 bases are TGTGCCAGCAGCCCCCGCGACAGATTCGGGGAGACCCAGTACTTC. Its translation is CASSPRDRFGETQYF.

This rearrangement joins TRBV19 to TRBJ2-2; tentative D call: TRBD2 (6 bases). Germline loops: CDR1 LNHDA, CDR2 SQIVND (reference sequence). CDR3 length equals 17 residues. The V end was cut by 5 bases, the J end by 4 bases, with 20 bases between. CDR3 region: CASSARIGGRGTGELFF. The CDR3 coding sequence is TGTGCCAGTAGTGCGAGGATAGGAGGGAGAGGCACCGGGGAGCTGTTTTTT.

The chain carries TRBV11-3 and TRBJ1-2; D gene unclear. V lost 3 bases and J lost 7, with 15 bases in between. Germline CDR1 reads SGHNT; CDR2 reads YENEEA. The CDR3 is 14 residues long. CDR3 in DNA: TGTGCCAGCAGCTTGCTAAGCGAAGGCGGTGGCTACACCTTC. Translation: CASSLLSEGGGYTF.

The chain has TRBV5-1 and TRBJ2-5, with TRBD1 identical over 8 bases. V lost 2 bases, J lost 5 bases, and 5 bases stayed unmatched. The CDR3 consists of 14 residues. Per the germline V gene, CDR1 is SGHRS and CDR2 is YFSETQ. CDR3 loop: CASSLQGEEETQYF. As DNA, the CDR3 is TGCGCCAGCAGCTTACAGGGGGAGGAGGAGACCCAGTACTTC. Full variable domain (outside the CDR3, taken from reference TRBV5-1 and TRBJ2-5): KAGVTQTPRYLIKTRGQQVTLSCSPISGHRSVSWYQQTPGQGLQFLFEYFSETQRNKGNFPGRFSGRQFSNSRSEMNVSTLELGDSALYLCASSLQGEEETQYFGPGTRLLVL.

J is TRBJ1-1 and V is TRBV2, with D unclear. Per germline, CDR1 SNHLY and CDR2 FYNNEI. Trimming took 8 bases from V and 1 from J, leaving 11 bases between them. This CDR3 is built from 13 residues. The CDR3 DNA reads TGTGCCAGCGGCGTTGAGGCGAACACTGAAGCTTTCTTT. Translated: CASGVEANTEAFF. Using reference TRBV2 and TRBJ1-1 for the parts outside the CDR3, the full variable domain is EPEVTQTPSHQVTQMGQEVILRCVPISNHLYFYWYRQILGQKVEFLVSFYNNEISEKSEIFDDQFSVERPDGSNFTLKIRSTKLEDSAMYFCASGVEANTEAFFGQGTRLTVV.

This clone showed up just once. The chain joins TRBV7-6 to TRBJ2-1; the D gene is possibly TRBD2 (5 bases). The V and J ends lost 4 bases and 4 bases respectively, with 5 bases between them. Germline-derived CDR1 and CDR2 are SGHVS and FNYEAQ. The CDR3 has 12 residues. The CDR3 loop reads CASSSGYNEQFF. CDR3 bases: TGTGCCAGCAGCTCGGGGTACAATGAGCAGTTCTTC. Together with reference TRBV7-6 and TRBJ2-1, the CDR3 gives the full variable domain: GAGVSQSPRYKVTKRGQDVALRCDPISGHVSLYWYRQALGQGPEFLTYFNYEAQQDKSGLPNDRFSAERPEGSISTLTIQRTEQRDSAMYRCASSSGYNEQFFGPGTRLTVL.

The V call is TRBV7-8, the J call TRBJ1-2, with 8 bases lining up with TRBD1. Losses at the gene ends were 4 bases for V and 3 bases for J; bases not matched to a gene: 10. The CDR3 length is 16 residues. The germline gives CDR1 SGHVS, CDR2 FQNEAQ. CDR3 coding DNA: TGTGCCAGCAGCTCTAATCGGACAGGGTTGCACTATGGCTACACCTTC. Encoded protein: CASSSNRTGLHYGYTF.

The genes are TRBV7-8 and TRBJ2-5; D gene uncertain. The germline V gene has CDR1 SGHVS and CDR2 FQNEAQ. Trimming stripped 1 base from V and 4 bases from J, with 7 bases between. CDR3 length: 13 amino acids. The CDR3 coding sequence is TGTGCCAGCAGCTTAGGACAACGAGAGACCCAGTACTTC. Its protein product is CASSLGQRETQYF. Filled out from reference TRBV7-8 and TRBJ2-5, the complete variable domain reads GAGVSQSPRYKVAKRGQDVALRCDPISGHVSLFWYQQALGQGPEFLTYFQNEAQLDKSGLPSDRFFAERPEGSVSTLKIQRTQQEDSAVYLCASSLGQRETQYFGPGTRLLVL.

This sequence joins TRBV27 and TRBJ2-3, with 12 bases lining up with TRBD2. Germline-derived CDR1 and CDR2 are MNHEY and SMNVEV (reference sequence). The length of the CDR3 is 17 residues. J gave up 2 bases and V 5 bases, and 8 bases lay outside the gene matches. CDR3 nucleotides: TGTGCCAGCAGTCCGCCGAGGACTAGCGGGAACACAGATACGCAGTATTTT. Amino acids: CASSPPRTSGNTDTQYF.

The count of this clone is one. The CDR3: CSASRTGGSTEAFF. The CDR3 nucleotides read TGCAGTGCTAGTAGAACAGGGGGCAGTACTGAAGCTTTCTTT. The chain uses TRBV20-1 and TRBJ1-1; 9 bases are a match to TRBD1. Germline V gene data show CDR1 as DFQATT and CDR2 as SNEGSKA (reference sequence). There are 14 residues in the CDR3. V lost 3 bases and J lost 5; bases outside the gene matches: 7.

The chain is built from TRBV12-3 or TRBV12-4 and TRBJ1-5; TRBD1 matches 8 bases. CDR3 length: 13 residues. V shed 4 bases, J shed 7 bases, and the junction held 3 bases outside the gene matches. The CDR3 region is CASSSDRAQPQHF. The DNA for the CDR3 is TGTGCCAGCAGTTCGGACAGGGCGCAGCCCCAGCATTTT.

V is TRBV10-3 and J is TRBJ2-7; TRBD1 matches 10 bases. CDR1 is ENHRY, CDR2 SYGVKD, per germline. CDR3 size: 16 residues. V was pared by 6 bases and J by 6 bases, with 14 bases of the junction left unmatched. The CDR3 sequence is CAIRSLLSDRGSEQYF. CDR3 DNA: TGTGCCATCAGGAGCCTTTTATCGGACAGGGGGAGCGAGCAGTACTTC.

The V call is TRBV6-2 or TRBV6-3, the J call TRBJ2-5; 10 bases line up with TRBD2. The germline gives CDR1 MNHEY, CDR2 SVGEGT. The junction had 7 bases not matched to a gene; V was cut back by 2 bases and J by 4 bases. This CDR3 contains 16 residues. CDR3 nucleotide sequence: TGTGCCAGCAGTTACCTCCAGCGGGGGGGCGGAGAGACCCAGTACTTC. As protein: CASSYLQRGGGETQYF.

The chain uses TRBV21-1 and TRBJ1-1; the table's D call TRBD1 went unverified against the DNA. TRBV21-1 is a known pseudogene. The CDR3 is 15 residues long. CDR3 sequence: CASSNTGGRSTEAFF. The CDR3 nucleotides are TGTGCCAGCAGCAACACAGGGGGCAGGAGTACTGAAGCTTTCTTT.

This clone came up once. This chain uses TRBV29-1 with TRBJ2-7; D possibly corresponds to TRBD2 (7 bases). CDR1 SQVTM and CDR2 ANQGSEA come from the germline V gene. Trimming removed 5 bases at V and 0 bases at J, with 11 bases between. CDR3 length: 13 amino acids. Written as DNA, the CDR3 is TGCAGCGTTCGGGGGGCAATCTCCTACGAGCAGTACTTC. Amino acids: CSVRGAISYEQYF.

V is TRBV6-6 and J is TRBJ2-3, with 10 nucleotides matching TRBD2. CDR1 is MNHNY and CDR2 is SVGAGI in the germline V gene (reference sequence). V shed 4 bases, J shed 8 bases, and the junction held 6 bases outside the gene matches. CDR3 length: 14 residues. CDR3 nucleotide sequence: TGTGCCAGCAGTTCCCCTCGGACTAGCGGTACGCAGTATTTT. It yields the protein CASSSPRTSGTQYF.